Only a few counts were recorded for the clone carrying this T cell receptor (beta chain). The target antigen is unknown. The data are from a study of blood T cells in healthy people across ages. Notes on the study in general: Both higher diversity and more naive CD4+ cells marked long-lived donors when set against aged donors.

The CDR3 runs 15 residues. Trimming at V came to 4 bases and at J to 3 bases, leaving 7 bases not matched to a gene. The authors ran a second PCR of 7 to 11 cycles using a sample-barcoded 5' primer and a J-beta primer mix. Using its own MiXCR run on the 5' RACE reads, TCRdb lists one record per CDR3 protein. The table has 1.5 million to 2 million distinct CDR3 sequences, 28% seen once. V is TRBV12-3 or TRBV12-4 and J is TRBJ2-3; TRBD2 agrees at 7 bases. The receptor was derived from a woman aged 25-40 years in good health. The sequenced sample consisted of blood. The CDR3 sequence: CASSSLQAGTDTQYF. The CDR3 nucleotides are TGTGCCAGCAGTTCCCTCCAAGCGGGAACAGATACGCAGTATTTT.